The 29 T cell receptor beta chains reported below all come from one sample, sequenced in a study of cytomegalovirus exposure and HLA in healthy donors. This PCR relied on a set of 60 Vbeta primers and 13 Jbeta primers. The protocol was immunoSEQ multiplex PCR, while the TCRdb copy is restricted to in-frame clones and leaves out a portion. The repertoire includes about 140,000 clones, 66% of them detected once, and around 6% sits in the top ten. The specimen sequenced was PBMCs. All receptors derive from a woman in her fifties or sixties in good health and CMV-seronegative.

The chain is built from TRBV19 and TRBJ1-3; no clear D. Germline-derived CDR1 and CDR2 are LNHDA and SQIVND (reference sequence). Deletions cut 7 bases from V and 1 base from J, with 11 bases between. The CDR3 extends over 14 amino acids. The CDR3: CASMEGGSGNTIYF. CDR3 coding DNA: TGTGCCAGTATGGAGGGAGGTTCTGGAAACACCATATATTTT.

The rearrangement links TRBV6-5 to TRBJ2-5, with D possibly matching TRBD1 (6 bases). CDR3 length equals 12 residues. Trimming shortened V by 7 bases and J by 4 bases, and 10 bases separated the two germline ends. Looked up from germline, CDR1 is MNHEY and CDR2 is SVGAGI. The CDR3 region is CASNTGSETQYF. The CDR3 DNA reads TGTGCCAGCAATACAGGGTCAGAGACCCAGTACTTC.

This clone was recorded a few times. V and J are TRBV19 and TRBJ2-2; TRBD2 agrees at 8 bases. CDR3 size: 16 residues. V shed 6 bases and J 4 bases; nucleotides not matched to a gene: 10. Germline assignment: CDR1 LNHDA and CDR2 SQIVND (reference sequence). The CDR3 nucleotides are TGTGCCAGTAGAATCGGAGCGGGAGCGGGCACCGGGGAGCTGTTTTTT. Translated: CASRIGAGAGTGELFF.

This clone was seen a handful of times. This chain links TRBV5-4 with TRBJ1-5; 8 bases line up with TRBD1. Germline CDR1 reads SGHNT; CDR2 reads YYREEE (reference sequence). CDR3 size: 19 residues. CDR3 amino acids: CPHPPPRQGAGHSNQPQHF. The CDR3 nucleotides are TGTCCACACCCGCCCCCCCGGCAGGGGGCCGGTCATAGCAATCAGCCCCAGCATTTT.

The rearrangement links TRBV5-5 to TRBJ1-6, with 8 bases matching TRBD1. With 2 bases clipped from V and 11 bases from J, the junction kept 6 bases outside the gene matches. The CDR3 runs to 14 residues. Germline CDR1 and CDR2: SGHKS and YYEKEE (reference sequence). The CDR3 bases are TGTGCCAGCAGCTTTGACGACAGGGGAACACCCCTCCACTTT. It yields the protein CASSFDDRGTPLHF.

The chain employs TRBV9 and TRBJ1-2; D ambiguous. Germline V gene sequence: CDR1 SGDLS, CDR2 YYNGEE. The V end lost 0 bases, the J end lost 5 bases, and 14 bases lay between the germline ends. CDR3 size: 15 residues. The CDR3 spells CASSVGWSPGYGYTF. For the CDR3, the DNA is TGTGCCAGCAGCGTAGGGTGGTCGCCGGGTTATGGCTACACCTTC.

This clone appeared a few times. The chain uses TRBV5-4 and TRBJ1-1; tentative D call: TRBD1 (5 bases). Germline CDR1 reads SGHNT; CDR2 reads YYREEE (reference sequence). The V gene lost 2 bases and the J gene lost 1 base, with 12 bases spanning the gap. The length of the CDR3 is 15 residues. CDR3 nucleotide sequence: TGTGCCAGCAGCTTTCCAGGGTCCAGGAACACTGAAGCTTTCTTT. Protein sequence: CASSFPGSRNTEAFF.

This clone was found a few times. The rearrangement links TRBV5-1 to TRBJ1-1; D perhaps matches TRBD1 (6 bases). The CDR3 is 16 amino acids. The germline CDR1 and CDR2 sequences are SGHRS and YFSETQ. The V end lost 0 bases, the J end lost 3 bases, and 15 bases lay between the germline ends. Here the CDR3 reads CASSLAVREGDTEAFF. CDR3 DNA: TGCGCCAGCAGCTTGGCGGTCCGAGAGGGGGACACTGAAGCTTTCTTT.

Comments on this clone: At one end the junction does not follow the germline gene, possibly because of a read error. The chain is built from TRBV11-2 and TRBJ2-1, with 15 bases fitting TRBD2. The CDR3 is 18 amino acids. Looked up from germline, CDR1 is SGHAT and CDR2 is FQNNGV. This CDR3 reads CDSSLVGGLAGGYNEQFF. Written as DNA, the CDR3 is TGTGACAGCAGCTTAGTGGGGGGACTAGCGGGGGGATACAATGAGCAGTTCTTC.

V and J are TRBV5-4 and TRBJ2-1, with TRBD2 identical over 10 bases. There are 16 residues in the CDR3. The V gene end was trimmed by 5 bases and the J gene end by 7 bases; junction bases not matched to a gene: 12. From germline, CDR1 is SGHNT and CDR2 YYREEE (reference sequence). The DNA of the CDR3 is TGTGCCAGCAGACGTGGGGGGCCTAGCGGGAGTAATGAGCAGTTCTTC. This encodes CASRRGGPSGSNEQFF.

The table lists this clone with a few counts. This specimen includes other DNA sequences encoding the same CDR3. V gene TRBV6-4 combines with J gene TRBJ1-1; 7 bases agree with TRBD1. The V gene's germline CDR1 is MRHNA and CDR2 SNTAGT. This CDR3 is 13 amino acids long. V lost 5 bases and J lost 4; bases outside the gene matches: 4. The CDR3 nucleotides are TGTGCCAGCAGTAACAGGGGTGGCACTGAAGCTTTCTTT. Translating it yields CASSNRGGTEAFF.

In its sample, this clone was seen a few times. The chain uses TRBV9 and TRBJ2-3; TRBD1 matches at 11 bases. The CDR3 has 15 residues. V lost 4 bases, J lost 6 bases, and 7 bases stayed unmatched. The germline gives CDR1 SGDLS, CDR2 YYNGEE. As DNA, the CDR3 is TGTGCCAGCAGCCCAAGGGACAGGGGGTTTGATACGCAGTATTTT. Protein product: CASSPRDRGFDTQYF.

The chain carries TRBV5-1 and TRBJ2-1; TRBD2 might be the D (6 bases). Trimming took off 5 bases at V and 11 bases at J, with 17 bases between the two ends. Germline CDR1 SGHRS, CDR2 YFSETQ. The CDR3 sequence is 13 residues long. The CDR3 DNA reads TGCGCCAGCAGTTCATGGGCTGGGACTCAGCAGTTCTTC. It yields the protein CASSSWAGTQQFF.

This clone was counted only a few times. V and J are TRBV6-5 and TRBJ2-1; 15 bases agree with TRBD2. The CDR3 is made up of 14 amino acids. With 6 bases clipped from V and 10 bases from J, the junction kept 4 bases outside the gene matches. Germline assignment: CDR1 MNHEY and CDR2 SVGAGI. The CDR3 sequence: CASRGLAGGGEQFF. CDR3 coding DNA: TGTGCCAGCAGGGGACTAGCGGGGGGAGGAGAGCAGTTCTTC.

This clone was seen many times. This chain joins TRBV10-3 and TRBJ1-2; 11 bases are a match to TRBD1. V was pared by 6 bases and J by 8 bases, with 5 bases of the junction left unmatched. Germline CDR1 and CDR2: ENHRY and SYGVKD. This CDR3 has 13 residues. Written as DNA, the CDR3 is TGTGCCATCAGCGCCGGACAGGGGGCAGGCTACACCTTC. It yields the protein CAISAGQGAGYTF.

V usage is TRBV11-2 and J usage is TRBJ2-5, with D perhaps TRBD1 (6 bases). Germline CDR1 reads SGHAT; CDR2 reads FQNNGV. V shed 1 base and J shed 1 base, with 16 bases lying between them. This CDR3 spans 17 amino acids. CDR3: CASSLAPTGLSQETQYF. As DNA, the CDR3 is TGTGCCAGCAGCTTAGCCCCGACAGGCCTCTCCCAAGAGACCCAGTACTTC. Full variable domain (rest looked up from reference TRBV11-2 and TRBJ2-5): EAGVAQSPRYKIIEKRQSVAFWCNPISGHATLYWYQQILGQGPKLLIQFQNNGVVDDSQLPKDRFSAERLKGVDSTLKIQPAKLEDSAVYLCASSLAPTGLSQETQYFGPGTRLLVL.

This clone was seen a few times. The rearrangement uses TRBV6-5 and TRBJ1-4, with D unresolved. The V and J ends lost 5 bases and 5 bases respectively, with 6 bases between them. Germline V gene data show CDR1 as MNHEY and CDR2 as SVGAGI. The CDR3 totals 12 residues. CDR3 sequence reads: CASSTRNEKLFF. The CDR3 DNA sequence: TGTGCCAGCAGTACTAGGAATGAAAAACTGTTTTTT.

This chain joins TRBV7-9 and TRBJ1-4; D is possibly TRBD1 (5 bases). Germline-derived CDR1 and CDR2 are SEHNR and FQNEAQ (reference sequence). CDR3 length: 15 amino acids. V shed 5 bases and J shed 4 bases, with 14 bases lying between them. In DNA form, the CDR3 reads TGTGCCAGCAGCCTGGGAGGGACGGGTAATGAAAAACTGTTTTTT. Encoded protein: CASSLGGTGNEKLFF.

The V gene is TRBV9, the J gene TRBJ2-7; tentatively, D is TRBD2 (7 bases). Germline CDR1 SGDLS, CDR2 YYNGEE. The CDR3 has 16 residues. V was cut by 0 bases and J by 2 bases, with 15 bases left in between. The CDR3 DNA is TGTGCCAGCAGCGTAGGGCCCGGCGGGGGCACCTACGAGCAGTACTTC. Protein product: CASSVGPGGGTYEQYF. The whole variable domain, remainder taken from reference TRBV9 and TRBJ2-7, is DSGVTQTPKHLITATGQRVTLRCSPRSGDLSVYWYQQSLDQGLQFLIQYYNGEERAKGNILERFSAQQFPDLHSELNLSSLELGDSALYFCASSVGPGGGTYEQYFGPGTRLTVT.

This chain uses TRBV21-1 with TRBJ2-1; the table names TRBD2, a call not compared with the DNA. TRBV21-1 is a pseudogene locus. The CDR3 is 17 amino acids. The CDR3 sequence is CASRAWAERGPYNEQFF. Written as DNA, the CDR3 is TGTGCCAGCAGGGCATGGGCTGAGCGGGGGCCTTACAATGAGCAGTTCTTC.

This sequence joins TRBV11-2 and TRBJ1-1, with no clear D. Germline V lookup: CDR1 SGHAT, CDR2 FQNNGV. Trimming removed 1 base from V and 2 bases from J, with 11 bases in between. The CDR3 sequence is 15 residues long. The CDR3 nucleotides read TGTGCCAGCAGCTTAGGGTTTCGGGGAAACACTGAAGCTTTCTTT. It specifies CASSLGFRGNTEAFF.

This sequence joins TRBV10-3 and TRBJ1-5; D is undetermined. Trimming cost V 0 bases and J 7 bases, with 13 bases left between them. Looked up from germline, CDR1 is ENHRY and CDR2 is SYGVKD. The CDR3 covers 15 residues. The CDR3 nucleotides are TGTGCCATCAGTGAGTCTCCGGGAGGAAGCCAGCCCCAGCATTTT. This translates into CAISESPGGSQPQHF.

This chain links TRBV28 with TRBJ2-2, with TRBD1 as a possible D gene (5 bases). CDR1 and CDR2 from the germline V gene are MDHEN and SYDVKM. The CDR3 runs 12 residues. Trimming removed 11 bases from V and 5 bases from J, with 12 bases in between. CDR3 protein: CAEGVTTGELFF. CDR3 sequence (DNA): TGTGCCGAAGGGGTTACGACCGGGGAGCTGTTTTTT.

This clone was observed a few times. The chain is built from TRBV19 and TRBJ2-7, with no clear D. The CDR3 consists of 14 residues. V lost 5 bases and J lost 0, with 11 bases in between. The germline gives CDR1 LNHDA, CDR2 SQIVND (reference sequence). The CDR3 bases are TGTGCCAGTAGTTACATAGCAGCCTCCTACGAGCAGTACTTC. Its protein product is CASSYIAASYEQYF.

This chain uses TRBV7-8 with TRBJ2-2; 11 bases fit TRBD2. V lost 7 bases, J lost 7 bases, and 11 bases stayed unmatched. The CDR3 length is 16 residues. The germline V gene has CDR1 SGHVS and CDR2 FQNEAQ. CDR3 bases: TGTGCCAGCAACCCGCTAGCGGGAGGATATGGCGGGGAGCTGTTTTTT. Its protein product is CASNPLAGGYGGELFF.

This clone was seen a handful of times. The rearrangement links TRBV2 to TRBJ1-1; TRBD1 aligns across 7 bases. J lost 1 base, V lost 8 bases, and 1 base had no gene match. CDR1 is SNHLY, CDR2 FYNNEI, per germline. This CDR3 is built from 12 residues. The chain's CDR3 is CASGTENTEAFF. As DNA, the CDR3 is TGTGCCAGCGGGACAGAGAACACTGAAGCTTTCTTT.

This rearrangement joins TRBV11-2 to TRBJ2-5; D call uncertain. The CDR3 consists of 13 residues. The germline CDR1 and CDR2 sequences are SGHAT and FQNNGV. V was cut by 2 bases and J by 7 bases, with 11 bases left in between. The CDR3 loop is CASSLHEEGTQYF. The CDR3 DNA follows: TGTGCCAGCAGCTTACACGAGGAAGGGACCCAGTACTTC.

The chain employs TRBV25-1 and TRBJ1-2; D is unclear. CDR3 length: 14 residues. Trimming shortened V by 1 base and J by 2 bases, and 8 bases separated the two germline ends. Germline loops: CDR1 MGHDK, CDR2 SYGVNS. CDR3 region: CASSEFGGNYGYTF. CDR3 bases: TGTGCCAGCAGTGAATTCGGCGGGAACTATGGCTACACCTTC.

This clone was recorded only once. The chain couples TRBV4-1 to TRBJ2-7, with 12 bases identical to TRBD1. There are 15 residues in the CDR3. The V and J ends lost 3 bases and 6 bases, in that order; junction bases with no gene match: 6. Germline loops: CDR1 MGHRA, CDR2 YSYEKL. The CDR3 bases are TGCGCCAGCAGCCAGCCGGGACAGGGGGCTGGCGAGCAGTACTTC. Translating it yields CASSQPGQGAGEQYF.